These 27 T cell receptor beta chains originate from one sample sequenced in a study of early T cells in non-severe SARS-CoV-2 infection. TCRdb processed the 5' RACE reads anew with MiXCR; each CDR3 protein has one entry. This sample has some 96,000 distinct CDR3 sequences; 15% occur once, and the top ten carry 5.5% to 7%. Sequenced material: whole blood. Receptors were obtained from an adult who was a healthcare worker with PCR-confirmed SARS-CoV-2 infection or an uninfected control (not recorded which).

The J gene is TRBJ2-1, the V gene TRBV6-2 or TRBV6-3; TRBD2 agrees at 16 bases. With V trimmed by 0 bases and J by 4 bases, 6 bases remained unmatched. Germline V lookup: CDR1 MNHEY, CDR2 SVGEGT. The CDR3 has 19 residues. CDR3 bases: TGTGCCAGCAGTTACTCTACCGGGACTAGCGGGAGGGCGTACAATGAGCAGTTCTTC. Translation gives CASSYSTGTSGRAYNEQFF.

This clonotype was observed a few times. The chain has TRBV7-6 and TRBJ2-3; TRBD2 aligns across 9 bases. J was trimmed by 3 bases and V by 3 bases; bases with no gene match: 7. The CDR3 is 16 residues long. Germline V gene sequence: CDR1 SGHVS, CDR2 FNYEAQ. CDR3 in amino acids: CASSFWLSGSTDTQYF. As DNA, the CDR3 is TGTGCCAGCAGCTTTTGGCTTAGCGGGAGTACAGATACGCAGTATTTT.

This clonotype turned up a few times. The rearrangement links TRBV9 to TRBJ2-7, with 11 bases lining up with TRBD2. The germline V gene has CDR1 SGDLS and CDR2 YYNGEE. The CDR3 sequence is 15 residues long. V gave up 4 bases and J gave up 2 bases; unmatched junction bases: 5. CDR3 nucleotides: TGTGCCAGCAGCCCCGATAGCGGGAGGGCCTACGAGCAGTACTTC. It specifies CASSPDSGRAYEQYF.

The chain combines TRBV6-6 with TRBJ2-1; D is possibly TRBD2 (5 bases). The germline CDR1 and CDR2 sequences are MNHNY and SVGAGI (reference sequence). The V and J ends lost 5 bases and 11 bases respectively, with 13 bases between them. The CDR3 has 12 residues. CDR3 DNA sequence: TGTGCCAGCAGTGCCACCCGGGGTCAGCAGTTCTTC. Protein sequence: CASSATRGQQFF.

V gene TRBV12-3 or TRBV12-4 combines with J gene TRBJ2-1, with 14 bases fitting TRBD2. Unmatched junction bases numbered 10, after V lost 6 bases and J lost 9 bases. This CDR3 has 16 amino acids. The CDR3 protein is CASSQGGLAGVSEQFF. Written as DNA, the CDR3 is TGTGCCAGCAGCCAAGGGGGACTAGCGGGAGTCAGTGAGCAGTTCTTC.

The rearrangement uses TRBV5-4 and TRBJ2-6, with 7 bases matching TRBD2. The CDR3 is 17 residues long. With V trimmed by 0 bases and J by 0 bases, 3 bases remained unmatched. Germline lookup yields CDR1 SGHNT and CDR2 YYREEE (reference sequence). In nucleotides, the CDR3 is TGTGCCAGCAGCTTGGGGGAGGGGAACTCTGGGGCCAACGTCCTGACTTTC. Translated: CASSLGEGNSGANVLTF.

There are a few counts of this clonotype. The genes are TRBV13 and TRBJ2-1; the match to TRBD2 covers 11 bases. This CDR3 spans 16 amino acids. Germline-derived CDR1 and CDR2 are PRHDT and FYEKMQ (reference sequence). V dropped 5 bases and J dropped 8; count of bases not matched to a gene: 11. The CDR3, as DNA: TGTGCCAGCAGCCCGATGACTAGCGGGATGAGCGATGAGCAGTTCTTC. This gives the protein CASSPMTSGMSDEQFF.

This clonotype was counted a few times. The rearrangement joins TRBV7-9 to TRBJ2-1; D gene unclear. Germline V lookup: CDR1 SEHNR, CDR2 FQNEAQ (reference sequence). V was pared by 1 base and J by 8 bases, with 9 bases between. The CDR3 spans 13 residues. This chain's CDR3 is CASSLVPAHEQFF. The CDR3 nucleotides are TGTGCCAGCAGCTTAGTCCCCGCCCATGAGCAGTTCTTC.

This clonotype was detected a few times. This chain joins TRBV11-3 and TRBJ2-7, with a possible D match to TRBD2 (6 bases). The germline V gene encodes CDR1 SGHNT and CDR2 YENEEA. This CDR3 is 12 amino acids long. With 4 bases removed from V and 6 bases from J, the gap between germline ends came to 10 bases. The CDR3 DNA reads as TGTGCCAGCAGCTCAGGAGCGGGCGAGCAGTACTTC. It yields the protein CASSSGAGEQYF.

There are a few counts of this clonotype. The CDR3 sequence is CASSLQRDRTDTQYF. The DNA of the CDR3 is TGTGCCAGCAGTTTACAGCGGGACCGCACAGATACGCAGTATTTT. This chain uses TRBV28 with TRBJ2-3; 7 positions match TRBD2. Trimming cost V 2 bases and J 1 base; bases outside gene matches: 3. Germline lookup yields CDR1 MDHEN and CDR2 SYDVKM. This CDR3 spans 15 amino acids.

The chain couples TRBV7-9 to TRBJ2-5, with D perhaps matching TRBD2 (5 bases). V was clipped by 1 base and J by 5 bases, with 17 bases between them. The CDR3 totals 16 residues. Germline V lookup: CDR1 SEHNR, CDR2 FQNEAQ (reference sequence). Here the CDR3 reads CASSLGLGVETETQYF. CDR3 coding DNA: TGTGCCAGCAGCTTAGGACTCGGGGTCGAAACGGAGACCCAGTACTTC.

This clonotype has ten or more counts. V and J are TRBV15 and TRBJ2-7; TRBD2 matches 10 bases. Trimming removed 0 bases from V and 3 bases from J; junction bases left unmatched: 5. The CDR3 runs 16 residues. Germline V gene data show CDR1 as LNHNV and CDR2 as YYDKDF (reference sequence). The CDR3 bases are TGTGCCACCAGCAGAGATTGGTCTAGCGGGGGCTACGAGCAGTACTTC. It translates to CATSRDWSSGGYEQYF. The complete variable domain, with remaining parts taken from reference TRBV15 and TRBJ2-7, reads DAMVIQNPRYQVTQFGKPVTLSCSQTLNHNVMYWYQQKSSQAPKLLFHYYDKDFNNEADTPDNFQSRRPNTSFCFLDIRSPGLGDTAMYLCATSRDWSSGGYEQYFGPGTRLTVT.

The sample holds a few counts of this clonotype. This chain uses TRBV7-8 with TRBJ2-2; D gene uncertain. Trimming took 5 bases from V and 1 from J, leaving 8 bases between them. Germline V gene data show CDR1 as SGHVS and CDR2 as FQNEAQ. This CDR3 comprises 14 residues. The CDR3 loop reads CASSLTVNTGELFF. CDR3 in DNA: TGTGCCAGCAGCCTAACAGTGAACACCGGGGAGCTGTTTTTT.

V and J are TRBV7-2 and TRBJ1-6; 7 bases map to TRBD1. Germline-derived CDR1 and CDR2 are SGHTA and FQGNSA. J lost 9 bases, V lost 2 bases, and 4 bases had no gene match. The CDR3 consists of 14 residues. CDR3 residues: CASSLKGGGSPLHF. As DNA, the CDR3 is TGTGCCAGCAGCTTAAAAGGGGGCGGTTCACCCCTCCACTTT.

This chain uses TRBV7-6 with TRBJ2-2; TRBD2 matches 10 bases. This CDR3 is 15 amino acids long. The junction had 2 bases not matched to a gene; V was cut back by 6 bases and J by 1 base. From germline, CDR1 is SGHVS and CDR2 FNYEAQ. The CDR3 DNA reads as TGTGCCAGCAGTCTAGCGGGAGAGAACACCGGGGAGCTGTTTTTT. It is translated as CASSLAGENTGELFF.

This clonotype was seen at least ten times. The rearrangement uses TRBV10-2 and TRBJ1-4; no reliable D call. The CDR3 length is 13 residues. Germline assignment: CDR1 WSHSY and CDR2 SAAADI. Trimming shortened V by 9 bases and J by 5 bases, and 13 bases separated the two germline ends. CDR3 in amino acids: CASRTDSNEKLFF. Written as DNA, the CDR3 is TGCGCCAGTAGGACCGACTCAAATGAAAAACTGTTTTTT.

The rearrangement joins TRBV28 to TRBJ2-2; a weak D match, TRBD2 (5 bases). Trimming pared 7 bases from V and 4 bases from J, leaving 10 bases between. This CDR3 has 13 amino acids. From germline, CDR1 is MDHEN and CDR2 SYDVKM. CDR3 nucleotide sequence: TGTGCCAGCAAAGAGAGGGCCACCGGGGAGCTGTTTTTT. Translating gives CASKERATGELFF.

The chain employs TRBV10-2 and TRBJ2-1, with 8 positions matching TRBD2. CDR1 is WSHSY and CDR2 is SAAADI in the germline V gene. Losses at the gene ends were 1 base for V and 1 base for J; bases not matched to a gene: 3. CDR3 length equals 16 residues. This CDR3 reads CASSEWREESYNEQFF. The CDR3 nucleotides are TGCGCCAGCAGTGAGTGGCGGGAGGAATCCTACAATGAGCAGTTCTTC.

This clonotype was seen only a few times. This chain joins TRBV5-5 and TRBJ2-6; weak D call: TRBD2 (5 bases). Trimming removed 4 bases from V and 2 bases from J, with 16 bases in between. The CDR3 is 17 residues long. The germline CDR1 and CDR2 sequences are SGHKS and YYEKEE (reference sequence). CDR3 DNA: TGTGCCAGCAGCCGAGGTGGAGGACGTACTGGGGCCAACGTCCTGACTTTC. It translates to CASSRGGGRTGANVLTF.

This clonotype has more than one count but fewer than ten. J is TRBJ2-3 and V is TRBV20-1, with D perhaps TRBD2 (6 bases). The CDR3 runs 12 residues. Germline assignment: CDR1 DFQATT and CDR2 SNEGSKA (reference sequence). Trimming removed 3 bases from V and 6 bases from J, with 10 bases in between. This CDR3 reads CSASGSVDTQYF. CDR3 DNA: TGCAGTGCTAGCGGGAGCGTTGATACGCAGTATTTT.

The chain employs TRBV11-1 and TRBJ2-2; TRBD1 might be the D (6 bases). CDR1 is SGHAT and CDR2 is FQDESV in the germline V gene (reference sequence). The CDR3 sequence is 14 residues long. V lost 11 bases to trimming and J lost 0 bases, with 13 bases between them. The CDR3 DNA reads TGTGCCTGCGGCGAGGGGGCGAACACCGGGGAGCTGTTTTTT. This sequence encodes CACGEGANTGELFF.

This clonotype was recorded many times. The chain uses TRBV20-1 and TRBJ2-1; TRBD2 matches at 7 bases. This CDR3 comprises 14 residues. Germline V gene lookup returns CDR1 DFQATT and CDR2 SNEGSKA (reference sequence). The J segment lost 7 bases and the V segment lost 2 bases, leaving 8 bases of the junction unmatched. The DNA of the CDR3 is TGCAGTGCTAGACAACGGGAGGTCGATAATGAGCAGTTCTTC. Its translation: CSARQREVDNEQFF.

The sample holds a few counts of this clonotype. V usage is TRBV14 and J usage is TRBJ2-1, with D unclear. This CDR3 has 16 amino acids. Between the trimmed V and J ends, which lost 0 bases and 0 bases, there was a span of 9 bases. The germline V gene encodes CDR1 SGHDN and CDR2 FVKESK. The CDR3 sequence: CASSQDGLSSYNEQFF. CDR3 DNA: TGTGCCAGCAGCCAAGACGGGCTGAGCTCCTACAATGAGCAGTTCTTC.

This clonotype showed up many times. This chain links TRBV12-3 or TRBV12-4 with TRBJ1-3; D is possibly TRBD1 (5 bases). CDR3 size: 13 residues. The ends were cut back, 7 bases at V and 7 bases at J, with 14 bases in the middle. The CDR3 reads CASTSEGWNTIYF. Written as DNA, the CDR3 is TGTGCCAGCACCTCAGAGGGGTGGAACACCATATATTTT.

The sample holds a few counts of this clonotype. The gene calls are TRBV14 and TRBJ1-2; no reliable D call. Germline-derived CDR1 and CDR2 are SGHDN and FVKESK. The ends were cut back, 1 base at V and 4 bases at J, with 7 bases in the middle. The CDR3 consists of 13 residues. Here the CDR3 reads CASSQGGSYGYTF. The CDR3 DNA follows: TGTGCCAGCAGCCAAGGAGGGTCCTATGGCTACACCTTC.

This clonotype appeared a few times. The rearrangement uses TRBV7-2 and TRBJ2-1, with 8 bases identical to TRBD2. CDR3 length: 15 amino acids. The V segment lost 3 bases and the J segment 7 bases; nucleotides outside the gene matches: 8. The V gene's germline CDR1 is SGHTA and CDR2 FQGNSA. The CDR3 nucleotides are TGTGCCAGCAGCTTTAGCGGGATCTTCAGGAATGAGCAGTTCTTC. As protein: CASSFSGIFRNEQFF.

This clonotype has only a few counts. This chain connects TRBV28 to TRBJ2-7; D is perhaps TRBD2 (5 bases). V lost 3 bases and J 7 bases, leaving 10 bases between the germline ends. The CDR3 covers 12 residues. In germline, CDR1 is MDHEN, CDR2 SYDVKM. The CDR3: CASSLPSGEQYF. CDR3 coding DNA: TGTGCCAGCAGTTTGCCGTCGGGGGAGCAGTACTTC.